This record covers a single T cell receptor (beta chain). Germline V gene lookup returns CDR1 LNHDA and CDR2 SQIVND (reference sequence). This CDR3 comprises 18 residues. Germline trimming cut 5 bases from V and 2 bases from J; bases unmatched to any gene: 10. The authors' processing: Researchers report that nucleated cell counts were estimated from reference gene primer amplification. Some clones are missing from TCRdb's copy, which holds only in-frame ones; the method was immunoSEQ multiplex PCR. The V and J calls and clone size come from that table; D and trimming were worked out from the DNA. This repertoire shows about 42,000 clones, roughly 76% found once; its top ten account for 8% to 10%. The data originate from a study of blood T cell repertoires in COVID-19. Overall study context: Acute and convalescent COVID-19 samples came from the United States, Italy and Spain. Sources were T cells, B-cell-depleted T cells, or PBMCs; the material itself was cDNA or gDNA.

V usage is TRBV19 and J usage is TRBJ2-3; TRBD2 aligns across 13 bases. This receptor was identified in a man between 65 and 85 years old with active or convalescent COVID-19. The sequenced sample consisted of peripheral blood. Written as DNA, the CDR3 is TGTGCCAGTAGTTCGCCCTGGACTAGCGGGGGCCTCACAGATACGCAGTATTTT. It translates to CASSSPWTSGGLTDTQYF.